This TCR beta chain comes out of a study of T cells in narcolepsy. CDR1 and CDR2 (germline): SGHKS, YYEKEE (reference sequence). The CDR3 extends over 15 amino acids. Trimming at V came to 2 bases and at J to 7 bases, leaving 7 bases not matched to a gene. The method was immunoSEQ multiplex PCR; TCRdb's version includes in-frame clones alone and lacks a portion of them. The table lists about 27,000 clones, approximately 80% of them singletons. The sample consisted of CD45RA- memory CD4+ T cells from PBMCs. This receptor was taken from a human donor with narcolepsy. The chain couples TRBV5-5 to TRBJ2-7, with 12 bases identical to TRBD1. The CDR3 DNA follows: TGTGCCAGCAGCTTAGGGACAGGGGGCCTGTGGGAGCAGTACTTC. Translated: CASSLGTGGLWEQYF. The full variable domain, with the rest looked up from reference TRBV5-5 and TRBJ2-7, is DAGVTQSPTHLIKTRGQQVTLRCSPISGHKSVSWYQQVLGQGPQFIFQYYEKEERGRGNFPDRFSARQFPNYSSELNVNALLLGDSALYLCASSLGTGGLWEQYFGPGTRLTVT.